This entry lists 26 T cell receptor beta chains sequenced from one sample in a study of beta chain features in type 1 diabetes. The antigens for these receptors are not known. The whole isolated RNA underwent reverse transcription, so sequencing captured expressed TCRB transcripts. Assay used: immunoSEQ multiplex PCR; TCRdb lists only in-frame clones, some missing. The sample holds more than 250,000 clones, roughly 22% seen once. The study's findings and limits: In every one of the four CD4+ subsets, TCRB CDR3s were moderately but significantly shorter in Type 1 diabetes patients.

Sample: naive CD4+ T cells from blood. All receptors derive from a woman aged 35 to 49 with type 1 diabetes.

The chain carries TRBV10-3 and TRBJ2-5, with 14 bases lining up with TRBD2. This CDR3 spans 15 amino acids. V trimming: 6 bases; J trimming: 2 bases; junction bases outside the gene matches: 2. Per germline, CDR1 ENHRY and CDR2 SYGVKD. The CDR3 DNA sequence: TGTGCCATCAGGGGGACTAGCGGGAGACAAGAGACCCAGTACTTC. Translation: CAIRGTSGRQETQYF.

The rearrangement uses TRBV6-1 and TRBJ1-1; D may be TRBD1 (5 bases). The CDR3 length is 14 residues. Germline CDR1 and CDR2: MNHNS and SASEGT. The V and J ends lost 7 bases and 0 bases respectively, with 12 bases between them. This chain's CDR3 is CASKIGRVNTEAFF. In DNA form, the CDR3 reads TGTGCCAGCAAGATAGGCAGGGTGAACACTGAAGCTTTCTTT.

This clone was detected a few times. The chain is built from TRBV2 and TRBJ2-7; perhaps TRBD2 as D (5 bases). Between the trimmed V and J ends, which lost 3 bases and 3 bases, there was a span of 15 bases. CDR1 is SNHLY, CDR2 FYNNEI, per germline. The CDR3 runs 15 residues. The CDR3 DNA follows: TGTGCCAGCAGTGACGGCCCTCCTAGCCTCTACGAGCAGTACTTC. This codes for CASSDGPPSLYEQYF. The full variable domain, completed using reference TRBV2 and TRBJ2-7, is EPEVTQTPSHQVTQMGQEVILRCVPISNHLYFYWYRQILGQKVEFLVSFYNNEISEKSEIFDDQFSVERPDGSNFTLKIRSTKLEDSAMYFCASSDGPPSLYEQYFGPGTRLTVT.

This clone was counted only a few times. The rearrangement links TRBV15 to TRBJ1-6, with 8 bases that match TRBD1. V lost 4 bases, J lost 8 bases, and 7 bases stayed unmatched. CDR1 is LNHNV, CDR2 YYDKDF, per germline (reference sequence). This CDR3 is 15 amino acids long. CDR3 in DNA: TGTGCCACCAGCATCGACAGGGGAGGTGATTCACCCCTCCACTTT. Translation: CATSIDRGGDSPLHF.

The rearrangement uses TRBV6-5 and TRBJ2-1; 8 bases fit TRBD2. Per the germline V gene, CDR1 is MNHEY and CDR2 is SVGAGI. Trimming cost V 2 bases and J 9 bases; bases outside gene matches: 9. This CDR3 has 15 amino acids. CDR3 region: CASSYGVAGRTEQFF. The CDR3 DNA sequence: TGTGCCAGCAGTTACGGAGTAGCGGGACGTACTGAGCAGTTCTTC.

This clone was detected only a few times. The V call is TRBV30, the J call TRBJ2-1; D is perhaps TRBD2 (5 bases). V was clipped by 0 bases and J by 10 bases, with 13 bases between them. The length of the CDR3 is 13 residues. Germline V gene data show CDR1 as GTSNPN and CDR2 as SVGIG (reference sequence). CDR3 residues: CAWSVLEGLEQFF. DNA for the CDR3: TGTGCCTGGAGTGTACTCGAGGGCCTCGAGCAGTTCTTC.

This clone was counted a few times. This rearrangement joins TRBV7-2 to TRBJ2-5; 10 bases line up with TRBD2. CDR3 length equals 16 residues. Germline lookup yields CDR1 SGHTA and CDR2 FQGNSA. The V segment lost 5 bases and the J segment 4 bases; nucleotides outside the gene matches: 10. CDR3 loop: CASSTGPAGGRETQYF. CDR3 DNA sequence: TGTGCCAGCAGCACAGGTCCAGCGGGAGGGCGAGAGACCCAGTACTTC.

This chain links TRBV5-1 with TRBJ1-5; no definite D call. Trimming removed 1 base from V and 7 bases from J, with 9 bases in between. The CDR3 loop spans 13 amino acids. Germline V gives CDR1 SGHRS, CDR2 YFSETQ. The DNA of the CDR3 is TGCGCCAGCAGCTTGACGGGGTACCAGCCCCAGCATTTT. It specifies CASSLTGYQPQHF. Full variable domain (remainder filled in from reference TRBV5-1 and TRBJ1-5): KAGVTQTPRYLIKTRGQQVTLSCSPISGHRSVSWYQQTPGQGLQFLFEYFSETQRNKGNFPGRFSGRQFSNSRSEMNVSTLELGDSALYLCASSLTGYQPQHFGDGTRLSIL.

The chain couples TRBV29-1 to TRBJ2-7, with D possibly TRBD2 on 6 matching bases. V shed 6 bases and J shed 2 bases, with 14 bases lying between them. The CDR3 length is 13 residues. The germline CDR1 and CDR2 sequences are SQVTM and ANQGSEA. CDR3 sequence: CSVSQGLPYEQYF. In DNA form, the CDR3 reads TGCAGCGTCTCGCAGGGACTTCCCTACGAGCAGTACTTC.

The gene calls are TRBV2 and TRBJ1-5; TRBD1 aligns across 7 bases. The CDR3 runs 15 residues. The germline CDR1 and CDR2 sequences are SNHLY and FYNNEI. Trimming took 2 bases from V and 0 from J; bases not matched to a gene: 1. CDR3 sequence reads: CASSEQGDSNQPQHF. In nucleotides, the CDR3 is TGTGCCAGCAGTGAACAGGGGGATAGCAATCAGCCCCAGCATTTT. Looking up the rest from reference TRBV2 and TRBJ1-5 gives the full variable domain: EPEVTQTPSHQVTQMGQEVILRCVPISNHLYFYWYRQILGQKVEFLVSFYNNEISEKSEIFDDQFSVERPDGSNFTLKIRSTKLEDSAMYFCASSEQGDSNQPQHFGDGTRLSIL.

This clone was picked up a small number of times. The V call is TRBV4-2, the J call TRBJ2-7; D not resolved. This CDR3 contains 14 residues. Trimming cost V 1 base and J 7 bases, with 14 bases left between them. Germline CDR1 reads LGHNA; CDR2 reads YNFKEQ. DNA of the CDR3: TGTGCCAGCAGCCAAGGGAGAGTTAGTAAAGAGCAGTACTTC. Translation: CASSQGRVSKEQYF.

The V call is TRBV18, the J call TRBJ1-5, with unresolved D. CDR1 is KGHSH and CDR2 is LQKENI in the germline V gene. The CDR3 runs 17 residues. The V end lost 3 bases, the J end lost 2 bases, and 17 bases lay between the germline ends. The chain's CDR3 is CASSPYSVPAGNQPQHF. CDR3 in DNA: TGTGCCAGCTCACCCTATTCAGTCCCCGCGGGCAATCAGCCCCAGCATTTT. The full variable domain, in which reference TRBV18 and TRBJ1-5 provide the parts outside the CDR3, is NAGVMQNPRHLVRRRGQEARLRCSPMKGHSHVYWYRQLPEEGLKFMVYLQKENIIDESGMPKERFSAEFPKEGPSILRIQQVVRGDSAAYFCASSPYSVPAGNQPQHFGDGTRLSIL.

This clone was seen a few times. The chain employs TRBV30 and TRBJ2-5; TRBD2 matches at 7 bases. The ends lost 4 bases at V and 5 bases at J; junction bases unmatched: 10. CDR3 length: 14 residues. Germline values: CDR1 GTSNPN, CDR2 SVGIG (reference sequence). CDR3 protein: CAWTVQAGVETQYF. The CDR3 region has the DNA TGTGCCTGGACGGTACAGGCGGGGGTGGAGACCCAGTACTTC.

CDR3 sequence reads: CASSYRDRGYEQYF. The CDR3 DNA follows: TGTGCCAGCAGTTACCGGGACAGGGGTTATGAGCAGTACTTC. V usage is TRBV6-6 and J usage is TRBJ2-7; 10 bases match TRBD1. From germline, CDR1 is MNHNY and CDR2 SVGAGI (reference sequence). Losses at the gene ends were 2 bases for V and 7 bases for J; bases not matched to a gene: 5. The CDR3 has 14 amino acids.

There are a few counts of this clone. One end of the junction varies from germline; a read error may be responsible. The rearrangement links TRBV25-1 to TRBJ1-1; the match to TRBD1 covers 8 bases. This CDR3 is 13 amino acids long. Germline V gene data show CDR1 as MGHDK and CDR2 as SYGVNS. CDR3 bases: TGTGCCAGCGGTGACAGGGGGAACACTGAAGCTTTCTTT. It is translated as CASGDRGNTEAFF.

This chain connects TRBV29-1 to TRBJ2-1; TRBD2 matches 11 bases. Germline V gives CDR1 SQVTM, CDR2 ANQGSEA. The CDR3 sequence is 14 residues long. Trimming removed 6 bases from V and 5 bases from J; junction bases left unmatched: 6. The CDR3 coding sequence is TGCAGCGTGGTACTAGCGGGGGCGAACAATGAGCAGTTCTTC. It encodes CSVVLAGANNEQFF.

The V and J genes are TRBV9 and TRBJ2-3; TRBD1 is a possible D gene (5 bases). V lost 0 bases and J 4 bases, leaving 12 bases between the germline ends. In germline, CDR1 is SGDLS, CDR2 YYNGEE. This CDR3 is 15 amino acids long. The CDR3 nucleotides read TGTGCCAGCAGCGTAGTTCAGGGTGGGCCAGATACGCAGTATTTT. Amino acids: CASSVVQGGPDTQYF.

J is TRBJ2-7 and V is TRBV30; D is unclear. Germline assignment: CDR1 GTSNPN and CDR2 SVGIG (reference sequence). Trimming took off 2 bases at V and 2 bases at J, with 7 bases between the two ends. CDR3 length: 12 amino acids. In DNA form, the CDR3 reads TGTGCCTGGAGTCTAACGCCCTACGAGCAGTACTTC. Translation: CAWSLTPYEQYF.

The chain carries TRBV5-1 and TRBJ1-2; D is undetermined. CDR3 length: 15 amino acids. CDR1 is SGHRS and CDR2 is YFSETQ in the germline V gene. Trimming removed 0 bases at V and 2 bases at J, with 11 bases between. CDR3 DNA sequence: TGCGCCAGCAGCTTGGAGGCCGGAGGGAACTATGGCTACACCTTC. Residues: CASSLEAGGNYGYTF. Supplemented by reference TRBV5-1 and TRBJ1-2, the full variable domain reads KAGVTQTPRYLIKTRGQQVTLSCSPISGHRSVSWYQQTPGQGLQFLFEYFSETQRNKGNFPGRFSGRQFSNSRSEMNVSTLELGDSALYLCASSLEAGGNYGYTFGSGTRLTVV.

The chain has TRBV7-2 and TRBJ2-7; possibly TRBD1 for D (5 bases). The V and J ends lost 7 bases and 4 bases respectively, with 17 bases between them. The CDR3 contains 14 residues. Looked up from germline, CDR1 is SGHTA and CDR2 is FQGNSA. The CDR3 spells CASTSLQGRYEQYF. The CDR3 region has the DNA TGTGCCAGCACCTCCCTTCAGGGTCGGTACGAGCAGTACTTC.

This clone was picked up a small number of times. The chain combines TRBV7-9 with TRBJ1-1; D unresolved. Germline V gives CDR1 SEHNR, CDR2 FQNEAQ (reference sequence). Trimming cost V 4 bases and J 10 bases, with 7 bases left between them. This CDR3 contains 10 residues. CDR3: CASSSVLAFF. CDR3 nucleotide sequence: TGTGCCAGCAGCTCTGTTTTAGCTTTCTTT.

The chain carries TRBV4-1 and TRBJ1-1; no clear D gene. The CDR3 runs 14 residues. Germline CDR1 is MGHRA and CDR2 is YSYEKL. The V gene lost 6 bases and the J gene lost 1 base, with 12 bases spanning the gap. This CDR3 is CASSPPRRNTEAFF. The DNA for the CDR3 is TGCGCCAGCAGTCCCCCCCGTCGGAACACTGAAGCTTTCTTT.

This clone was seen more than once but under ten times. The chain carries TRBV7-3 and TRBJ2-3; TRBD2 agrees at 8 bases. The CDR3 is 16 residues long. Germline CDR1 SGHTA, CDR2 FQGTGA. With 5 bases clipped from V and 2 bases from J, the junction kept 9 bases outside the gene matches. CDR3 loop: CASSLTSAGNTDTQYF. Written as DNA, the CDR3 is TGTGCCAGCAGCCTGACTAGCGCTGGTAACACAGATACGCAGTATTTT.

The chain joins TRBV7-2 to TRBJ1-2; maybe TRBD1 (5 bases). Looked up from germline, CDR1 is SGHTA and CDR2 is FQGNSA. V was pared by 3 bases and J by 8 bases, with 19 bases between. CDR3 length: 15 residues. CDR3 DNA: TGTGCCAGCAGCTTCGGGGGGAAAATCCTAGGGGGCTACACCTTC. Amino acids: CASSFGGKILGGYTF.

V usage is TRBV10-3 and J usage is TRBJ1-6; 9 bases are a match to TRBD1. The CDR3 loop spans 16 amino acids. Germline V CDR1 and CDR2: ENHRY, SYGVKD. The V segment lost 0 bases and the J segment 6 bases; nucleotides outside the gene matches: 3. In DNA, the CDR3 is TGTGCCATCAGTGAGTCGGGACAGGGACCTAATTCACCCCTCCACTTT. It encodes CAISESGQGPNSPLHF.

The chain is built from TRBV7-9 and TRBJ1-4, with D possibly being TRBD1 (5 bases). CDR1 and CDR2 (germline): SEHNR, FQNEAQ (reference sequence). The V gene lost 8 bases and the J gene lost 3 bases, with 10 bases spanning the gap. This CDR3 has 13 amino acids. CDR3 region: CASQTGANEKLFF. The CDR3 DNA follows: TGTGCCAGCCAGACGGGGGCTAATGAAAAACTGTTTTTT.